The 28 T cell receptor beta chains given below trace back to one sample, sequenced in a study of cytomegalovirus exposure and HLA in healthy donors. Vbeta (60) and Jbeta (13) primers were used in the PCR. Clones were read by immunoSEQ multiplex PCR, and TCRdb kept only the in-frame ones, dropping some. Among about 200,000 clones, about 82% were seen once, and the ten largest hold less than 2.5%. The source material was PBMCs. Receptor source: a woman between 45 and 65 years old in good health and CMV-seronegative.

The V gene is TRBV28, the J gene TRBJ2-1; TRBD1 aligns across 11 bases. This CDR3 spans 16 amino acids. Per germline, CDR1 MDHEN and CDR2 SYDVKM. V lost 6 bases to trimming and J lost 8 bases; unmatched junction nucleotides: 12. The CDR3 DNA reads TGTGCCAGCAGCCCTGCCGGGACAGGGGGTTGGCATGAGCAGTTCTTC. Protein sequence: CASSPAGTGGWHEQFF.

The chain has TRBV2 and TRBJ1-2; D perhaps matches TRBD1 (6 bases). The CDR3 has 14 residues. Germline CDR1 reads SNHLY; CDR2 reads FYNNEI. Trimming took 7 bases from V and 3 from J, leaving 15 bases between them. The CDR3 region is CASKSTGLDYGYTF. The DNA of the CDR3 is TGTGCCAGCAAATCGACAGGACTAGACTATGGCTACACCTTC.

The chain recombines TRBV2 with TRBJ2-7; 8 positions match TRBD2. The CDR3 is 14 residues long. CDR1 and CDR2 (germline): SNHLY, FYNNEI. Trimming removed 6 bases from V and 0 bases from J; junction bases left unmatched: 4. CDR3 protein: CASRRAGASYEQYF. The DNA for the CDR3 is TGTGCCAGCAGAAGAGCGGGGGCCTCCTACGAGCAGTACTTC.

This chain uses TRBV7-6 with TRBJ2-1; D is possibly TRBD2 (6 bases). This CDR3 contains 16 residues. Germline V CDR1 and CDR2: SGHVS, FNYEAQ. The germline V and J ends were trimmed by 5 bases and 2 bases, with 16 bases remaining between them. For the CDR3, the DNA is TGTGCCAGCAGCCCCCCGGGACTTCGGGCCTACAATGAGCAGTTCTTC. Translated: CASSPPGLRAYNEQFF.

This chain links TRBV11-2 with TRBJ2-1, with D perhaps matching TRBD1 (6 bases). Trimming took 3 bases from V and 4 from J, leaving 13 bases between them. CDR3 length: 15 amino acids. CDR1 is SGHAT, CDR2 FQNNGV, per germline. CDR3 protein: CASSLVQGRYNEQFF. The DNA for the CDR3 is TGTGCCAGCAGCTTGGTGCAGGGGAGATACAATGAGCAGTTCTTC.

The count of this clone is one. The chain recombines TRBV7-9 with TRBJ2-5; D gene ambiguous. The V end lost 0 bases, the J end lost 4 bases, and 6 bases lay between the germline ends. Germline V gives CDR1 SEHNR, CDR2 FQNEAQ (reference sequence). CDR3 length equals 13 residues. The CDR3 loop reads CASSLANRETQYF. The CDR3 DNA sequence: TGTGCCAGCAGCTTAGCCAACAGAGAGACCCAGTACTTC.

The J gene is TRBJ2-1, the V gene TRBV5-6, with 7 bases aligning to TRBD2. Trimming cost V 3 bases and J 0 bases; bases outside gene matches: 3. CDR3 length equals 15 residues. Germline loops: CDR1 SGHDT, CDR2 YYEEEE. The CDR3 coding sequence is TGTGCCAGCAGCTGGGGGGGAAGCTCCTACAATGAGCAGTTCTTC. Translation gives CASSWGGSSYNEQFF.

This clone was found once. The J gene is TRBJ1-2, the V gene TRBV6-1; no clear D. V lost 6 bases, J lost 8 bases, and 19 bases lay in between. The CDR3 is 14 residues long. Germline V gives CDR1 MNHNS, CDR2 SASEGT. The CDR3 region is CASSNALNLEGYTF. DNA of the CDR3: TGTGCCAGCAGCAACGCCCTAAACCTCGAGGGCTACACCTTC.

This sequence joins TRBV2 and TRBJ1-5; tentatively, D is TRBD1 (5 bases). This CDR3 region has 14 residues. Trimming removed 7 bases from V and 2 bases from J, with 12 bases in between. Germline CDR1 and CDR2: SNHLY and FYNNEI. CDR3: CASTQGAGNQPQHF. DNA of the CDR3: TGTGCCAGCACCCAAGGGGCGGGCAATCAGCCCCAGCATTTT.

V usage is TRBV7-6 and J usage is TRBJ2-5; D is perhaps TRBD2 (6 bases). The CDR3 is 14 residues long. Trimming shortened V by 5 bases and J by 9 bases, and 19 bases separated the two germline ends. CDR1 and CDR2 from the germline V gene are SGHVS and FNYEAQ. CDR3 amino acids: CASSLGGGAKAQYF. In nucleotides, the CDR3 is TGTGCCAGCAGCCTCGGGGGAGGAGCGAAGGCCCAGTACTTC. Filled out from reference TRBV7-6 and TRBJ2-5, the complete variable domain reads GAGVSQSPRYKVTKRGQDVALRCDPISGHVSLYWYRQALGQGPEFLTYFNYEAQQDKSGLPNDRFSAERPEGSISTLTIQRTEQRDSAMYRCASSLGGGAKAQYFGPGTRLLVL.

This clone was found once. J is TRBJ1-1 and V is TRBV30, with TRBD1 as a possible D gene (6 bases). The germline CDR1 and CDR2 sequences are GTSNPN and SVGIG (reference sequence). The length of the CDR3 is 16 residues. V was clipped by 0 bases and J by 2 bases, with 16 bases between them. The CDR3 reads CAWSVQGKRQNTEAFF. The CDR3 nucleotides are TGTGCCTGGAGTGTACAGGGCAAACGACAAAACACTGAAGCTTTCTTT.

This chain joins TRBV7-2 and TRBJ2-1, with 8 positions matching TRBD2. The CDR3 runs 16 residues. Trimming at V came to 4 bases and at J to 8 bases, leaving 13 bases not matched to a gene. The germline V gene encodes CDR1 SGHTA and CDR2 FQGNSA. The CDR3, as DNA: TGTGCCAGCAGCTACCGACCAGCGGGAGTCCCCCATGAGCAGTTCTTC. Protein: CASSYRPAGVPHEQFF.

The chain couples TRBV29-1 to TRBJ2-5, with a weak D call TRBD1 (5 bases). This CDR3 contains 14 residues. Germline lookup yields CDR1 SQVTM and CDR2 ANQGSEA. V was pared by 3 bases and J by 5 bases, with 16 bases between. This CDR3 reads CSVDRQGRRETQYF. The CDR3 DNA follows: TGCAGCGTTGATCGGCAGGGTCGAAGGGAGACCCAGTACTTC.

J is TRBJ2-7 and V is TRBV5-1, with 12 positions matching TRBD2. CDR3 length: 15 residues. V was clipped by 2 bases and J by 6 bases; unmatched bases: 6. The germline CDR1 and CDR2 sequences are SGHRS and YFSETQ. The CDR3 bases are TGCGCCAGCAGCTTAAAGACTAGCGGGAGTCTCGAGCAGTACTTC. Protein sequence: CASSLKTSGSLEQYF.

This chain connects TRBV21-1 to TRBJ1-4; the table assigns TRBD1, which was not confirmed against the DNA. TRBV21-1 is assigned pseudogene status. The CDR3 totals 17 residues. CDR3 coding DNA: TGTGCCAGCAGCAAAGTGCCCCAGGGTTCAACTAATGAAAAACTGTTTTTT. Its translation: CASSKVPQGSTNEKLFF.

The V gene is TRBV7-9, the J gene TRBJ2-3; the D gene is possibly TRBD1 (6 bases). The CDR3 is 17 residues long. The germline V and J ends were trimmed by 4 bases and 3 bases, with 20 bases remaining between them. The germline gives CDR1 SEHNR, CDR2 FQNEAQ (reference sequence). CDR3 DNA: TGTGCCAGCAGCTCAGGGCTCAGGGGACGGGTTACAGATACGCAGTATTTT. Protein: CASSSGLRGRVTDTQYF.

The gene calls are TRBV4-1 and TRBJ1-3; 7 bases are a match to TRBD1. V trimming: 3 bases; J trimming: 5 bases; junction bases outside the gene matches: 4. The length of the CDR3 is 14 residues. Germline CDR1 reads MGHRA; CDR2 reads YSYEKL. The CDR3 reads CASSQRQGRNTIYF. CDR3 in DNA: TGCGCCAGCAGCCAGAGACAGGGAAGAAACACCATATATTTT.

This rearrangement joins TRBV7-9 to TRBJ2-1; 12 bases agree with TRBD2. The trim removed 0 bases at V and 7 bases at J, leaving 4 bases unmatched. This CDR3 spans 16 amino acids. The germline CDR1 and CDR2 sequences are SEHNR and FQNEAQ (reference sequence). The CDR3 DNA is TGTGCCAGCAGCTTAGCTCGGACTAGCGGGATGAATGAGCAGTTCTTC. The encoded protein is CASSLARTSGMNEQFF.

This clone was seen only once. The chain is built from TRBV4-2 and TRBJ1-1; 11 nucleotides agree with TRBD1. Losses at the gene ends were 2 bases for V and 5 bases for J; bases not matched to a gene: 10. CDR3 length equals 17 residues. The germline V gene encodes CDR1 LGHNA and CDR2 YNFKEQ. The DNA for the CDR3 is TGTGCCAGCAGCCAAATTCGGCCCGGACAGGGGGCAACTGAAGCTTTCTTT. It specifies CASSQIRPGQGATEAFF.

This clone was seen a single time. J is TRBJ1-4 and V is TRBV25-1; D gene ambiguous. V was pared by 7 bases and J by 7 bases, with 13 bases between. The CDR3 loop spans 13 amino acids. The V gene's germline CDR1 is MGHDK and CDR2 SYGVNS. This CDR3 reads CASTEAGGEKLFF. The CDR3, as DNA: TGTGCCAGCACGGAGGCGGGAGGTGAAAAACTGTTTTTT.

The chain recombines TRBV6-1 with TRBJ2-5, with TRBD1 matching over 9 bases. The CDR3 has 16 amino acids. Germline CDR1 is MNHNS and CDR2 is SASEGT. J lost 5 bases, V lost 3 bases, and 10 bases had no gene match. CDR3 DNA sequence: TGTGCCAGCAGTGACCAGACAGGGGGGACCGGCGAGACCCAGTACTTC. It is translated as CASSDQTGGTGETQYF.

The chain is built from TRBV5-1 and TRBJ1-1; D unresolved. Germline CDR1 reads SGHRS; CDR2 reads YFSETQ. Between the trimmed V and J ends, which lost 5 bases and 0 bases, there was a span of 8 bases. This CDR3 is built from 13 residues. The CDR3 DNA is TGCGCCAGCAGGGAACAGATGAACACTGAAGCTTTCTTT. Amino acids: CASREQMNTEAFF.

This chain connects TRBV28 to TRBJ2-7, with D possibly being TRBD1 (5 bases). In germline, CDR1 is MDHEN, CDR2 SYDVKM. CDR3 length: 14 residues. Deletions cut 5 bases from V and 2 bases from J, with 13 bases between. CDR3 in amino acids: CASSHSGPAYEQYF. CDR3 sequence (DNA): TGTGCCAGCAGTCACTCAGGGCCAGCCTACGAGCAGTACTTC.

The genes are TRBV7-9 and TRBJ1-1; 12 nucleotides align to TRBD1. CDR3 length: 14 residues. After removal of 5 bases from V and 6 bases from J, the junction contained 4 bases not matched to a gene. Germline V lookup: CDR1 SEHNR, CDR2 FQNEAQ (reference sequence). Here the CDR3 reads CASSKGQGAPEAFF. The CDR3 region has the DNA TGTGCCAGCAGCAAGGGACAGGGGGCGCCTGAAGCTTTCTTT.

V usage is TRBV7-9 and J usage is TRBJ1-5; weak D call: TRBD1 (6 bases). Trimming took off 0 bases at V and 0 bases at J, with 6 bases between the two ends. Germline CDR1 is SEHNR and CDR2 is FQNEAQ (reference sequence). This CDR3 contains 15 residues. The CDR3 here is CASSLADSSNQPQHF. The CDR3 DNA sequence: TGTGCCAGCAGCTTAGCGGACAGTAGCAATCAGCCCCAGCATTTT.

V gene TRBV27 combines with J gene TRBJ1-2; 8 nucleotides match TRBD1. This CDR3 has 14 amino acids. V shed 6 bases and J 6 bases; nucleotides not matched to a gene: 9. Per germline, CDR1 MNHEY and CDR2 SMNVEV (reference sequence). This CDR3 reads CASRPYRGVHGYTF. CDR3 nucleotides: TGTGCCAGCAGGCCTTACAGGGGGGTCCATGGCTACACCTTC.

V and J are TRBV4-1 and TRBJ2-7; perhaps TRBD2 as D (5 bases). There are 15 residues in the CDR3. Looked up from germline, CDR1 is MGHRA and CDR2 is YSYEKL. The ends were cut back, 4 bases at V and 2 bases at J, with 15 bases in the middle. DNA for the CDR3: TGCGCCAGCAGCCCTAGCCTGGCGGTCCCCTACGAGCAGTACTTC. Translating gives CASSPSLAVPYEQYF.

The genes are TRBV11-3 and TRBJ2-3; the D is unclear. The CDR3 extends over 16 amino acids. The V and J ends lost 0 bases and 6 bases respectively, with 16 bases between them. Germline lookup yields CDR1 SGHNT and CDR2 YENEEA. The CDR3 spells CASSLDARTHADTQYF. CDR3 DNA sequence: TGTGCCAGCAGCTTAGATGCACGAACCCATGCGGATACGCAGTATTTT.